This paragraph reports one T cell receptor (beta chain). Its antigen is not identified. The data originate from a study of T cell responses to AZD1222 COVID-19 vaccine. On the study more broadly: Pooling was applied to second doses at about 4 or about 12 weeks. Study observations and caveats: Two AZD1222 administrations were followed by greater Spike-specific TCR breadth and depth. Most donors were white British, females outnumbered males, and clonal diversity was possibly underestimated.

Only in-frame clones appear in the TCRdb table, and some are missing; sequencing was by immunoSEQ multiplex PCR. The top ten clones hold 0.55% of a sample with 250,000 or so clones, 93% of them seen once. Trimming cost V 2 bases and J 1 base, with 8 bases left between them. The CDR3 is 14 amino acids. CDR1 and CDR2 (germline): MGHDK, SYGVNS. The specimen was peripheral blood, collected on day 0 of AZD1222 vaccination. The genes are TRBV25-1 and TRBJ2-5; D is possibly TRBD2 (6 bases). The sequence was collected from an adult in good health. The chain's CDR3 is CASSEPGVQETQYF. DNA for the CDR3: TGTGCCAGCAGTGAACCGGGGGTCCAAGAGACCCAGTACTTC.